This is a list of T cell receptor beta chains from one sample in a study of preoperative IRX-2 immunotherapy in early breast cancer. Clones were sequenced by immunoSEQ multiplex PCR, and TCRdb holds only the in-frame ones, with some missing. Of more than 20,000 clones listed, about 90% are singletons. The starting material was tumor tissue, obtained after IRX-2 immunotherapy. The receptors stem from a human donor with breast cancer. Each CDR3 is given with its conserved first and last residue. The D gene is left open where the match is weak. Clone size appears in some rows only: once, few, many, or a class for an expanded clone.

clone size: -
D gene: -
J gene: TRBJ1-5
V gene: TRBV9
CDR3 DNA: TGTGCCAGCAGCGCGGATGGGGACCAGGGAAAGCCCCAGCATTTT
CDR3 protein: CASSADGDQGKPQHF

clone size: -
D gene: -
J gene: TRBJ1-1
V gene: TRBV10-3
CDR3 DNA: TGTGCCATCAGTGAGGGTGGGGGGAGGAACACTGAAGCTTTCTTT
CDR3 protein: CAISEGGGRNTEAFF

clone size: -
D gene: TRBD2
J gene: TRBJ2-1
V gene: TRBV10-3
CDR3 DNA: TGTGCCATCAGGCCGGGACTAGCGGGTTATGAGCAGTTCTTC
CDR3 protein: CAIRPGLAGYEQFF

clone size: -
D gene: -
J gene: TRBJ1-1
V gene: TRBV10-3
CDR3 DNA: TGTGCCATCAGTGAAACGGGCCCAACAACTGAAGCTTTCTTT
CDR3 protein: CAISETGPTTEAFF

clone size: -
D gene: -
J gene: TRBJ1-3
V gene: TRBV27
CDR3 DNA: TGTGCCAGCAGCCCTCAGGGGTTCTCTGGAAACACCATATATTTT
CDR3 protein: CASSPQGFSGNTIYF

clone size: -
D gene: -
J gene: TRBJ2-6
V gene: TRBV2
CDR3 DNA: TGTGCCAGCAGTGGGGGGAGTTACTACTCTGGGGCCAACGTCCTGACTTTC
CDR3 protein: CASSGGSYYSGANVLTF

clone size: once
D gene: -
J gene: TRBJ2-5
V gene: TRBV6-1
CDR3 DNA: TGTGCCAGCAGTGAAGACCGTAGGACCCAGTACTTC
CDR3 protein: CASSEDRRTQYF

clone size: -
D gene: TRBD1
J gene: TRBJ2-2
V gene: TRBV7-6
CDR3 DNA: TGTGCCAGCAGCTCGGGACAGGGGGCATGGACCGGGGAGCTGTTTTTT
CDR3 protein: CASSSGQGAWTGELFF

clone size: -
D gene: -
J gene: TRBJ1-6
V gene: TRBV29-1
CDR3 DNA: TGCAGCGTTGAGGAGGGGGTAGCCCTCCACTTT
CDR3 protein: CSVEEGVALHF

clone size: once
D gene: TRBD1
J gene: TRBJ2-7
V gene: TRBV11-3
CDR3 DNA: TGTGCCAGCAGTTATTACAGGGGGGCGAGGGAGCAGTACTTC
CDR3 protein: CASSYYRGAREQYF

clone size: -
D gene: -
J gene: TRBJ2-3
V gene: TRBV10-2
CDR3 DNA: TGCGCCAGCAGGGGAAGCACAGATACGCAGTATTTT
CDR3 protein: CASRGSTDTQYF

clone size: -
D gene: -
J gene: TRBJ1-1
V gene: TRBV5-1
CDR3 DNA: TGCGCCAGCAGCTTGGACAGGAGGGACACTGAAGCTTTCTTT
CDR3 protein: CASSLDRRDTEAFF

clone size: -
D gene: -
J gene: TRBJ1-6
V gene: TRBV7-2
CDR3 DNA: TGTGCCAGCAGCGCCCGGGGCCCCAATTCACCCCTCCACTTT
CDR3 protein: CASSARGPNSPLHF

clone size: once
D gene: -
J gene: TRBJ1-1
V gene: TRBV30
CDR3 DNA: TGTGCCTGGAGCCGGACAGAGTGGCGAGCTTTCTTT
CDR3 protein: CAWSRTEWRAFF

clone size: -
D gene: -
J gene: TRBJ1-2
V gene: TRBV2
CDR3 DNA: TGTGCCAGCAGTGAATCCCTCACGGGGATAGACAATGGCTACACCTTC
CDR3 protein: CASSESLTGIDNGYTF

clone size: -
D gene: -
J gene: TRBJ1-5
V gene: TRBV5-1
CDR3 DNA: TGCGCCAGCAGCTTGGGGACTGTTACTAATCAGCCCCAGCATTTT
CDR3 protein: CASSLGTVTNQPQHF

clone size: -
D gene: -
J gene: TRBJ1-5
V gene: TRBV6-6
CDR3 DNA: TGTGCCAGCAGTTCCACGGGGGGGAATCAGCCCCAGCATTTT
CDR3 protein: CASSSTGGNQPQHF

clone size: -
D gene: -
J gene: TRBJ2-7
V gene: TRBV6-1
CDR3 DNA: TGTGCCAGCAAACCAGGGAACGCCAACTACGAGCAGTACTTC
CDR3 protein: CASKPGNANYEQYF

clone size: once
D gene: TRBD1
J gene: TRBJ2-4
V gene: TRBV6-1
CDR3 DNA: TGTGCCAGCAGTGCAGACAGGGGAGTGAACATTCAGTACTTC
CDR3 protein: CASSADRGVNIQYF

clone size: -
D gene: TRBD1
J gene: TRBJ1-4
V gene: TRBV5-6
CDR3 DNA: TGTGCCAGCAGCTTGGGACAGGGGTTTCGTAGTGAAAAACTGTTTTTT
CDR3 protein: CASSLGQGFRSEKLFF